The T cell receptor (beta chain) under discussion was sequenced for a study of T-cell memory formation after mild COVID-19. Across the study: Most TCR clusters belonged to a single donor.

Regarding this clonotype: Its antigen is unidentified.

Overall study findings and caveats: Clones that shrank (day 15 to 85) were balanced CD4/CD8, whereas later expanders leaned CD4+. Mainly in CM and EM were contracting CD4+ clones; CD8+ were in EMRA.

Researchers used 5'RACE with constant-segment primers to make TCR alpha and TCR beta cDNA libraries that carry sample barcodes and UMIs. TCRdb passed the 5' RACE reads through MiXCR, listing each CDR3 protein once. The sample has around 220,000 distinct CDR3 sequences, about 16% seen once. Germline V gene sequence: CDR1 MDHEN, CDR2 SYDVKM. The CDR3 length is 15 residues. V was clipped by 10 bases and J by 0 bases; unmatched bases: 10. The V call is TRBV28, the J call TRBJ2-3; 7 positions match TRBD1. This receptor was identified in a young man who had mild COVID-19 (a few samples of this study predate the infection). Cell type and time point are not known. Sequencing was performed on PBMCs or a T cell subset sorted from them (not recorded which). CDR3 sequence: CATSPRDRSTDTQYF. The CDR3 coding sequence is TGTGCCACCTCTCCCCGGGACAGAAGCACAGATACGCAGTATTTT.